The 18 T cell receptor beta chains below all came from one sample that was sequenced in a study of T cells in Graves' hyperthyroidism and ophthalmopathy. It was RNA transcripts that yielded the amplified TCR beta CDR3 regions. An initial round of RT-PCR targeting the TCR CDR3 relied on the HTBI primer set. Each CDR3 protein is one row after TCRdb ran MiXCR on the multiplex PCR reads. There are about 690,000 distinct CDR3 sequences in the sample; around 15% occur only once, and 15% lies in the top ten. Sequencing was performed on blood. These receptors all come from a man between 45 and 60 years old with Graves' hyperthyroidism.

Of note for this clonotype: Compared with germline, one end of the junction differs, possibly owing to a read error. V and J are TRBV4-1 and TRBJ2-7; TRBD2 matches 10 bases. The CDR3 loop spans 15 amino acids. The germline V gene has CDR1 MGHRA and CDR2 YSYEKL. The CDR3 nucleotides read TGCGCCAGCAGCCATGGGGCTAGCGGGAGCTACGAGCGGTACTTC. Translated, it gives CASSHGASGSYERYF.

The gene calls are TRBV19 and TRBJ1-1; the D is unclear. Germline assignment: CDR1 LNHDA and CDR2 SQIVND (reference sequence). This CDR3 contains 13 residues. V was pared by 3 bases and J by 1 base, with 6 bases between. Here the CDR3 reads CASSMVENTEAFF. CDR3 in DNA: TGTGCCAGTAGTATGGTTGAGAACACTGAAGCTTTCTTT.

Only a few counts were recorded for this clonotype. A junction boundary mismatches the germline segment, possibly from a read error. This chain links TRBV19 with TRBJ1-5, with 7 bases lining up with TRBD1. CDR1 is LNHDA and CDR2 is SQIVND in the germline V gene (reference sequence). The CDR3 spans 15 residues. The CDR3 DNA is TGTGCCGGTAGTACCGGGGGACAGCGAGATCAGCCCCAGCATTTT. Translated, it gives CAGSTGGQRDQPQHF.

This clonotype was counted ten times or more. The V gene is TRBV19, the J gene TRBJ2-1; D is uncertain. This CDR3 contains 15 residues. Looked up from germline, CDR1 is LNHDA and CDR2 is SQIVND (reference sequence). V gave up 4 bases and J gave up 3 bases, with 13 bases separating them. The CDR3, as DNA: TGTGCCAGTAGTAGGTACTTCATCCTCTACAATGAGCAGTTCTTC. Protein product: CASSRYFILYNEQFF.

The gene calls are TRBV19 and TRBJ1-1; 10 bases match TRBD1. The CDR3 loop spans 15 amino acids. CDR1 is LNHDA and CDR2 is SQIVND in the germline V gene (reference sequence). Trimming removed 7 bases from V and 1 base from J; junction bases left unmatched: 6. The DNA of the CDR3 is TGTGCCAGTACAACCGGACAGGGGGGGAACACTGAAGCTTTCTTT. Its translation is CASTTGQGGNTEAFF. Full variable domain (remainder filled in from reference TRBV19 and TRBJ1-1): DGGITQSPKYLFRKEGQNVTLSCEQNLNHDAMYWYRQDPGQGLRLIYYSQIVNDFQKGDIAEGYSVSREKKESFPLTVTSAQKNPTAFYLCASTTGQGGNTEAFFGQGTRLTVV.

In this sample, this clonotype turned up many times. CDR3 amino acids: CAISESQGIYEQYF. In DNA, the CDR3 is TGTGCCATCAGTGAAAGTCAGGGGATTTACGAGCAGTACTTC. The V and J genes are TRBV10-3 and TRBJ2-7; a weak D match, TRBD1 (6 bases). The CDR3 spans 14 residues. CDR1 is ENHRY and CDR2 is SYGVKD in the germline V gene. V lost 3 bases and J 4 bases, leaving 13 bases between the germline ends.

A note on this clonotype: A much more abundant neighbour one base away suggests this may be a read error. The chain joins TRBV30 to TRBJ2-1; TRBD2 matches 12 bases. The CDR3 spans 15 residues. Germline V lookup: CDR1 GTSNPN, CDR2 SVGIG (reference sequence). This CDR3 reads CAWGVGLAGYNEQFF. CDR3 nucleotides: TGTGCCTGGGGTGTAGGACTAGCGGGATACAATGAGCAGTTCTTC.

This clonotype occurred many times. J is TRBJ1-6 and V is TRBV20-1; tentatively, D is TRBD1 (5 bases). Trimming pared 1 base from V and 7 bases from J, leaving 14 bases between. The CDR3 totals 15 residues. Germline V CDR1 and CDR2: DFQATT, SNEGSKA (reference sequence). Here the CDR3 reads CSARGRGETNSPLHF. The CDR3 nucleotides are TGCAGTGCTAGAGGACGAGGGGAAACGAATTCACCCCTCCACTTT.

This clonotype appeared many times. This rearrangement joins TRBV28 to TRBJ1-2; D is possibly TRBD1 (5 bases). V lost 1 base to trimming and J lost 4 bases, with 7 bases between them. The CDR3 runs to 13 residues. Germline CDR1 is MDHEN and CDR2 is SYDVKM. The CDR3 region has the DNA TGTGCCAGCAGTTTATTGGGGGGCTATGGCTACACCTTC. Residues: CASSLLGGYGYTF.

The V and J genes are TRBV24-1 and TRBJ2-7, with 7 bases aligning to TRBD1. Trimming took 3 bases from V and 0 from J; bases not matched to a gene: 4. Looked up from germline, CDR1 is KGHDR and CDR2 is SFDVKD. This CDR3 is 15 amino acids long. The CDR3 region has the DNA TGTGCCACCAGTGATGGGGACAGCTTCTCCTACGAGCAGTACTTC. This sequence encodes CATSDGDSFSYEQYF.

The gene calls are TRBV2 and TRBJ1-4; 8 bases match TRBD1. CDR1 and CDR2 (germline): SNHLY, FYNNEI. The CDR3 covers 14 residues. Trimming at V came to 2 bases and at J to 10 bases, leaving 6 bases not matched to a gene. CDR3 sequence (DNA): TGTGCCAGCAGTGAAACCAGGGGGCGACTAAAACTGTTTTTT. Its protein is CASSETRGRLKLFF. Drawing the rest from reference TRBV2 and TRBJ1-4, the complete variable domain is EPEVTQTPSHQVTQMGQEVILRCVPISNHLYFYWYRQILGQKVEFLVSFYNNEISEKSEIFDDQFSVERPDGSNFTLKIRSTKLEDSAMYFCASSETRGRLKLFFGSGTQLSVL.

This clonotype was detected ten times or more. This chain uses TRBV9 with TRBJ2-7; a weak D match, TRBD2 (5 bases). Trimming cost V 0 bases and J 4 bases, with 14 bases left between them. The CDR3 covers 15 residues. CDR1 and CDR2 (germline): SGDLS, YYNGEE. In nucleotides, the CDR3 is TGTGCCAGCAGCGTAGATCGGCCCAGCGGTTACGAGCAGTACTTC. Its translation is CASSVDRPSGYEQYF.

This clonotype came up many times. The rearrangement links TRBV12-3 or TRBV12-4 to TRBJ1-2; possible D gene TRBD1, 6 bases. The V gene lost 3 bases and the J gene lost 5 bases, with 13 bases spanning the gap. This CDR3 is built from 14 residues. For the CDR3, the DNA is TGTGCCAGCAGTTTCGCCGGGCAGGGGTATGGCTACACCTTC. It encodes CASSFAGQGYGYTF.

The V call is TRBV4-3, the J call TRBJ2-3; weak D call: TRBD2 (7 bases). This CDR3 comprises 16 residues. Deletions cut 1 base from V and 5 bases from J, with 16 bases between. Looked up from germline, CDR1 is LGHNA and CDR2 is YSLEER. CDR3 nucleotides: TGCGCCAGCAGCCAAGTGTCAGGGGAGGGTGGAGATACGCAGTATTTT. The encoded protein is CASSQVSGEGGDTQYF.

CDR3 residues: CASSRLAAGDQETQYF. CDR3 in DNA: TGTGCCAGCAGCCGGTTGGCGGCAGGCGATCAAGAGACCCAGTACTTC. The V and J genes are TRBV28 and TRBJ2-5; D call uncertain. The germline V gene encodes CDR1 MDHEN and CDR2 SYDVKM. The CDR3 sequence is 16 residues long. V was trimmed by 6 bases and J by 2 bases, leaving 19 bases between them.

This clonotype occurred many times. The chain has TRBV6-1 and TRBJ1-1; 9 bases are a match to TRBD1. Germline V gene data show CDR1 as MNHNS and CDR2 as SASEGT. The CDR3 is 14 residues long. The V gene end was trimmed by 4 bases and the J gene end by 4 bases; junction bases not matched to a gene: 4. The CDR3 DNA sequence: TGTGCCAGCAGTGTCAGGGACAGGGCCACTGAAGCTTTCTTT. It is translated as CASSVRDRATEAFF.

This clonotype was recorded at least ten times. The CDR3 loop is CASTREVISNQPQHF. DNA of the CDR3: TGTGCCAGCACACGGGAAGTAATTAGCAATCAGCCCCAGCATTTT. V and J are TRBV28 and TRBJ1-5; unclear D gene. From germline, CDR1 is MDHEN and CDR2 SYDVKM. Trimming removed 7 bases at V and 0 bases at J, with 13 bases between. This CDR3 is built from 15 residues.

There are many counts of this clonotype. The chain couples TRBV20-1 to TRBJ2-1; 11 positions match TRBD2. The V segment lost 5 bases and the J segment 4 bases; nucleotides outside the gene matches: 7. This CDR3 spans 15 amino acids. CDR1 and CDR2 (germline): DFQATT, SNEGSKA (reference sequence). The CDR3 spells CSAPTSGIAYNEQFF. For the CDR3, the DNA is TGCAGTGCTCCGACTAGCGGGATCGCATACAATGAGCAGTTCTTC.